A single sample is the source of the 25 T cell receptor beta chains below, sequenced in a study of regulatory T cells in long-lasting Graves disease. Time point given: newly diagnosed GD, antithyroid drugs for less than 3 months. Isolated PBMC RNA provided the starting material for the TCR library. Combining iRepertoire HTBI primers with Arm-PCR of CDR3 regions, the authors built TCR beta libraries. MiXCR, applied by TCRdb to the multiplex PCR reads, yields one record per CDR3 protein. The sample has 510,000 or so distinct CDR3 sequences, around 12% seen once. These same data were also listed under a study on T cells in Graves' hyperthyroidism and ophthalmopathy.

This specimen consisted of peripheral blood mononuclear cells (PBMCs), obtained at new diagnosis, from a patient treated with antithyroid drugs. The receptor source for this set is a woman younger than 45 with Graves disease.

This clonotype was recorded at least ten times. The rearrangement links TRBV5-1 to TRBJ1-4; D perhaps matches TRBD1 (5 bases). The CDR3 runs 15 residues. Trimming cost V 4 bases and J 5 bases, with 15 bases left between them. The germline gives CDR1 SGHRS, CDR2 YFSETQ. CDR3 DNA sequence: TGCGCCAGCAGCCGAGGGACGGGACGGAATGAAAAACTGTTTTTT. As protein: CASSRGTGRNEKLFF.

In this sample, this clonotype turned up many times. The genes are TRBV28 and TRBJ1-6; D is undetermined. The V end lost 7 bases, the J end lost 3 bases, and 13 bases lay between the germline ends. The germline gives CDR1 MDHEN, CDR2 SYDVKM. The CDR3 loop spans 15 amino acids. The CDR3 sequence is CASKGRSFYNSPLHF. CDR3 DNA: TGTGCCAGCAAAGGCAGGAGCTTCTATAATTCACCCCTCCACTTT. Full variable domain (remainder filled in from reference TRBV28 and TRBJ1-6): DVKVTQSSRYLVKRTGEKVFLECVQDMDHENMFWYRQDPGLGLRLIYFSYDVKMKEKGDIPEGYSVSREKKERFSLILESASTNQTSMYLCASKGRSFYNSPLHFGNGTRLTVT.

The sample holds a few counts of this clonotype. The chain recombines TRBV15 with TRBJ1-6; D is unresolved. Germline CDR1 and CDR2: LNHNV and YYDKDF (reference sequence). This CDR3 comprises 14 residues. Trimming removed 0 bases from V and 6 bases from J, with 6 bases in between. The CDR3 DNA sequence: TGTGCCACCAGCAGAGATTCGGTTAATTCACCCCTCCACTTT. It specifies CATSRDSVNSPLHF.

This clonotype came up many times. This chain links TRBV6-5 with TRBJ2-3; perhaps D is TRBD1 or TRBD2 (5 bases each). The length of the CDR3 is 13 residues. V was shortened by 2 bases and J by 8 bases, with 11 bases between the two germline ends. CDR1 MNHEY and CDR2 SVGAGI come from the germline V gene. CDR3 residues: CASSYGGRGTQYF. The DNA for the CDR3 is TGTGCCAGCAGTTACGGGGGTCGAGGTACGCAGTATTTT.

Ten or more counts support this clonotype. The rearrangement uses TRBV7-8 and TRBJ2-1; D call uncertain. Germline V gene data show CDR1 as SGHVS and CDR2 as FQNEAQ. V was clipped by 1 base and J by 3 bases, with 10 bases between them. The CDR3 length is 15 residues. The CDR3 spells CASSLEDSSYNEQFF. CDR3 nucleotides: TGTGCCAGCAGCTTAGAGGATTCCAGCTACAATGAGCAGTTCTTC.

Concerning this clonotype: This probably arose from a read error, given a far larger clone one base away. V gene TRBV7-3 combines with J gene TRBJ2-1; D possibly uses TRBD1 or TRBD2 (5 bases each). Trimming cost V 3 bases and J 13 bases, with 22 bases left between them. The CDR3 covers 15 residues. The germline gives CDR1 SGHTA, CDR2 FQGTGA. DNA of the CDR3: TGTGCCAGCAGCTTTTCCGGGACGGAGTTAAACATTCAGTTCTTC. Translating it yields CASSFSGTELNIQFF.

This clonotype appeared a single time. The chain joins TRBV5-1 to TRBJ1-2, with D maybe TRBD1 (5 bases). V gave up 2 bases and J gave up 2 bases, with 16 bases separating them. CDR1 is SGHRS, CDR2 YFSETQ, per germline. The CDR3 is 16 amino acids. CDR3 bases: TGCGCCAGCAGCTTCAACTTCCGGGACCGCAACTATGGCTACACCTTC. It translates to CASSFNFRDRNYGYTF.

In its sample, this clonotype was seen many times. The CDR3, as DNA: TGTGCCAGCAGTCTCCGAGGGAATAGCAATCAGCCCCAGCATTTT. It codes for CASSLRGNSNQPQHF. This sequence joins TRBV2 and TRBJ1-5; D is unresolved. The CDR3 has 15 amino acids. The ends were cut back, 5 bases at V and 0 bases at J, with 11 bases in the middle. Germline V lookup: CDR1 SNHLY, CDR2 FYNNEI. Looking up the rest from reference TRBV2 and TRBJ1-5 gives the full variable domain: EPEVTQTPSHQVTQMGQEVILRCVPISNHLYFYWYRQILGQKVEFLVSFYNNEISEKSEIFDDQFSVERPDGSNFTLKIRSTKLEDSAMYFCASSLRGNSNQPQHFGDGTRLSIL.

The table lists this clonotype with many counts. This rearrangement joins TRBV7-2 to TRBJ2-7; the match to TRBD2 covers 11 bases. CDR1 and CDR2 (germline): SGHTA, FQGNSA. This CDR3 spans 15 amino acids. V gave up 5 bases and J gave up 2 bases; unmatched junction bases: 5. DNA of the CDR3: TGTGCCAGCAGCCCCCCTAGCGGGAGGCCCTACGAGCAGTACTTC. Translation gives CASSPPSGRPYEQYF.

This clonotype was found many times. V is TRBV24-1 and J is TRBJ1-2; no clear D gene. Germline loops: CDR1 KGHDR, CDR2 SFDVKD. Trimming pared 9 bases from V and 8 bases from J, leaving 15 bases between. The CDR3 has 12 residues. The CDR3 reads CATPPLSCGYTF. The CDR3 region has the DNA TGTGCCACCCCTCCACTATCCTGCGGCTACACCTTC.

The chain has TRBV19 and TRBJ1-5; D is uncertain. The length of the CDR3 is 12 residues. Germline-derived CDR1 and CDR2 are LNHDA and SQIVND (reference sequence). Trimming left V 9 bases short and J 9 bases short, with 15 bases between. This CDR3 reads CASGLLRGPQHF. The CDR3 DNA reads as TGTGCCAGCGGACTACTCCGAGGGCCCCAGCATTTT.

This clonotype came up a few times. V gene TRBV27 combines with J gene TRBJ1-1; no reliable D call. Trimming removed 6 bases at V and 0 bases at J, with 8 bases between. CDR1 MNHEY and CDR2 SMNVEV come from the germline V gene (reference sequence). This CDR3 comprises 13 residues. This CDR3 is CASRLAVNTEAFF. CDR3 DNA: TGTGCCAGCAGATTAGCGGTGAACACTGAAGCTTTCTTT.

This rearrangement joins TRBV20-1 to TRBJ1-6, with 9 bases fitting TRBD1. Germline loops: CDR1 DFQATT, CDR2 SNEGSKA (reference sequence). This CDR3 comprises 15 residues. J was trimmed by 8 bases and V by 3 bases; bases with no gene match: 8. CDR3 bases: TGCAGTGCTAGTCCACGCAGGACAGGGGATTCACCCCTCCACTTT. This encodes CSASPRRTGDSPLHF.

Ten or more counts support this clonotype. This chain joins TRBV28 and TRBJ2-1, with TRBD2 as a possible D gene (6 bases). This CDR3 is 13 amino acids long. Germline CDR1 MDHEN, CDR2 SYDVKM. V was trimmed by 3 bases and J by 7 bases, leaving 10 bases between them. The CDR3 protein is CASSFGLSNEQFF. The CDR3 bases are TGTGCCAGCAGTTTCGGACTATCGAATGAGCAGTTCTTC.

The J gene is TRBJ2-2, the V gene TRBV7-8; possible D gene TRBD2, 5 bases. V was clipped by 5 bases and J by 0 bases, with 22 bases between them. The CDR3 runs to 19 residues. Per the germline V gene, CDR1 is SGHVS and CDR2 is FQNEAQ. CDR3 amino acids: CASSPSGWSSHANTGELFF. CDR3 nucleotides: TGTGCCAGCAGCCCCAGCGGATGGAGCAGCCACGCGAACACCGGGGAGCTGTTTTTT.

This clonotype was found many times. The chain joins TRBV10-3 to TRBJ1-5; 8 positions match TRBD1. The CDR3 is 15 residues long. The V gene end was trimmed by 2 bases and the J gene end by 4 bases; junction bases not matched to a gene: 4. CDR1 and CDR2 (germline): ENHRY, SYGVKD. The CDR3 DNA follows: TGTGCCATCAGTGAGGCAGGGGGCTGGAATCAGCCCCAGCATTTT. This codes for CAISEAGGWNQPQHF.

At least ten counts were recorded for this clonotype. CDR3 region: CSARRGSVNTEAFF. CDR3 sequence (DNA): TGCAGTGCTAGAAGAGGGTCGGTGAACACTGAAGCTTTCTTT. V and J are TRBV20-1 and TRBJ1-1; D is unclear. The CDR3 length is 14 residues. Trimming shortened V by 2 bases and J by 0 bases, and 10 bases separated the two germline ends. Per germline, CDR1 DFQATT and CDR2 SNEGSKA (reference sequence).

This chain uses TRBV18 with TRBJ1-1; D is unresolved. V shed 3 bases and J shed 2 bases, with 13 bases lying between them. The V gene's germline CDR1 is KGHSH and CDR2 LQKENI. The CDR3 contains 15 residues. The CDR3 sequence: CASSPSKGRNTEAFF. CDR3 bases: TGTGCCAGCTCACCCTCAAAGGGCCGAAACACTGAAGCTTTCTTT.

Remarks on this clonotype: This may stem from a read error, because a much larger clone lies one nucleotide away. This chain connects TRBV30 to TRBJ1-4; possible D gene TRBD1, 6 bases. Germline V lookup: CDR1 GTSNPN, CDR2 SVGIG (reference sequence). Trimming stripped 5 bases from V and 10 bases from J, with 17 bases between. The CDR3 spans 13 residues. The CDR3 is CAWGQGRGGKLFF. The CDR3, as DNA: TGTGCCTGGGGGCAGGGGAGAGGTGGAAAACTGTTTTTT.

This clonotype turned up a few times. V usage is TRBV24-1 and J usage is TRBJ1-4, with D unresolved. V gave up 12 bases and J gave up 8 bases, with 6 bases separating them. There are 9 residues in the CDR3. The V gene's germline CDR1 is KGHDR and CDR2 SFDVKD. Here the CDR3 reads CAEGEKLFF. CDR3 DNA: TGTGCCGAGGGAGAAAAACTGTTTTTT.

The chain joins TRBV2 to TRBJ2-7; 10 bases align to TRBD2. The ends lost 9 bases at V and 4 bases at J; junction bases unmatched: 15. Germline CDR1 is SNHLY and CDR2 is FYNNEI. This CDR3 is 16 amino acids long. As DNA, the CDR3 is TGTGCCAGTAGCATCCTAGCGGGAGTCCCTTATTACGAGCAGTACTTC. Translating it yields CASSILAGVPYYEQYF.

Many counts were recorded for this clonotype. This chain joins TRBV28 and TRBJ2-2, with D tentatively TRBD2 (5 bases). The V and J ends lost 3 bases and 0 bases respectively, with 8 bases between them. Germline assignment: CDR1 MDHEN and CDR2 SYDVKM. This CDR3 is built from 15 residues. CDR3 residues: CASSFSGANTGELFF. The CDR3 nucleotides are TGTGCCAGCAGTTTTTCCGGGGCGAACACCGGGGAGCTGTTTTTT.

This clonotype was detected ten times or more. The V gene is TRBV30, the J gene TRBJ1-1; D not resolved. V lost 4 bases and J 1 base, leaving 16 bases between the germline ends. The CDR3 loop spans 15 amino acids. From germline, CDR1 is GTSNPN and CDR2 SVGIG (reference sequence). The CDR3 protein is CAWTDNRRPNTEAFF. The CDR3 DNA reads TGTGCCTGGACAGATAACCGGCGGCCGAACACTGAAGCTTTCTTT.

CDR3 sequence: CASSINKGASPYGYTF. In DNA form, the CDR3 reads TGTGCCAGCAGCATAAACAAGGGGGCGAGTCCCTATGGCTACACCTTC. The J gene is TRBJ1-2, the V gene TRBV7-9; 7 bases match TRBD1. Trimming at V came to 5 bases and at J to 4 bases, leaving 13 bases not matched to a gene. This CDR3 comprises 16 residues. Germline CDR1 is SEHNR and CDR2 is FQNEAQ (reference sequence).

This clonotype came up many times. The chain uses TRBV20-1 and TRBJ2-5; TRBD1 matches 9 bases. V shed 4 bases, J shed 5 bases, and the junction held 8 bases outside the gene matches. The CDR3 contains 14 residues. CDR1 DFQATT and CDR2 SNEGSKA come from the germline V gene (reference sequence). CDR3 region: CSAIQTGGRETQYF. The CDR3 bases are TGCAGTGCTATCCAAACAGGGGGCCGGGAGACCCAGTACTTC.